This T cell receptor (beta chain) is from a study of human T cells and chemical hapten exposure. Germline V gene sequence: CDR1 ENHRY, CDR2 SYGVKD. The CDR3 runs 15 residues. Time point reported: patch test 2, 6 weeks after DPC sensitization. The treatment denotes: therapeutic diphenylcyclopropenone sensitization with weekly scalp DPC. About this clonotype itself: The junction differs from germline at one of its ends, possibly a read error.

TCRdb itself ran the RACE reads through MiXCR, one entry per CDR3 protein. There are 35,000 to 50,000 distinct CDR3 sequences in the sample; around 9% occur only once, and 14% to 15% lies in the top ten. The TCR comes from a woman aged 35 to 49 with alopecia areata. Some clones in this sample may be carry-over from other donors' samples. The V call is TRBV10-3, the J call TRBJ2-1; the match to TRBD1 covers 9 bases. This specimen was whole blood, taken in connection with sensitization to the hapten diphenylcyclopropenone (DPC). CDR3 residues: CGISTGTGRMNEQFF. The DNA of the CDR3 is TGTGGCATCAGTACCGGGACAGGGAGGATGAATGAGCAGTTCTTC.